This passage covers 32 T cell receptor beta chains from one sample sequenced in a study of blood T cells in healthy people across ages. The second PCR ran about 6 to 12 cycles with a sample-barcoded 5' primer and J-beta primers. TCRdb passed the 5' RACE reads through MiXCR, listing each CDR3 protein once. The table includes around 1,500,000 distinct CDR3 sequences, 28% detected once. Sequencing was done on a sample of blood. These receptor sequences come from a woman aged 25 to 39 in good health.

The gene calls are TRBV11-2 and TRBJ2-5, with 8 bases that match TRBD2. Germline assignment: CDR1 SGHAT and CDR2 FQNNGV. The CDR3 contains 18 residues. Germline trimming cut 1 base from V and 5 bases from J; bases unmatched to any gene: 15. The CDR3 reads CASSLGFVTSGGGETQYF. In DNA form, the CDR3 reads TGTGCCAGCAGCTTAGGTTTCGTTACTAGCGGAGGGGGGGAGACCCAGTACTTC.

This clonotype was detected only a few times. The chain combines TRBV20-1 with TRBJ2-5, with 9 positions matching TRBD2. The J call is doubtful: the DNA matches TRBJ2-7 better. The CDR3 runs to 15 residues. CDR1 is DFQATT, CDR2 SNEGSKA, per germline (reference sequence). The CDR3 bases are TGCAGTGCTAGAGGCGGACTAGCGCTTTCCTACGAGCAGTACTTC. Protein: CSARGGLALSYEQYF.

The rearrangement uses TRBV2 and TRBJ2-5; perhaps TRBD1 as D (5 bases). V was clipped by 1 base and J by 0 bases, with 12 bases between them. This CDR3 comprises 16 residues. Germline V gives CDR1 SNHLY, CDR2 FYNNEI. CDR3 in amino acids: CASSEEVTVHQETQYF. CDR3 sequence (DNA): TGTGCCAGCAGTGAAGAGGTGACAGTACACCAAGAGACCCAGTACTTC.

The table lists this clonotype with a few counts. The rearrangement links TRBV27 to TRBJ2-7, with D possibly matching TRBD1 (7 bases). Looked up from germline, CDR1 is MNHEY and CDR2 is SMNVEV (reference sequence). CDR3 size: 16 residues. V lost 6 bases to trimming and J lost 2 bases, with 20 bases between them. In nucleotides, the CDR3 is TGTGCCAGCAGCTTCCTCAGGGGGGACAGAGCCTACGAGCAGTACTTC. It translates to CASSFLRGDRAYEQYF.

The V gene is TRBV14, the J gene TRBJ2-1; tentatively, D is TRBD1 or TRBD2 (5 bases each). Germline values: CDR1 SGHDN, CDR2 FVKESK. The CDR3 length is 14 residues. Trimming cost V 11 bases and J 4 bases, with 18 bases left between them. CDR3 coding DNA: TGTGCCTCCGGCGAGGGGTCCTTTTACAATGAGCAGTTCTTC. Its protein product is CASGEGSFYNEQFF. The whole variable domain, remainder taken from reference TRBV14 and TRBJ2-1, is EAGVTQFPSHSVIEKGQTVTLRCDPISGHDNLYWYRRVMGKEIKFLLHFVKESKQDESGMPNNRFLAERTGGTYSTLKVQPAELEDSGVYFCASGEGSFYNEQFFGPGTRLTVL.

This chain uses TRBV20-1 with TRBJ2-3; no firm D call. The germline V and J ends were trimmed by 6 bases and 4 bases, with 8 bases remaining between them. This CDR3 is 11 amino acids long. Germline V CDR1 and CDR2: DFQATT, SNEGSKA (reference sequence). The CDR3 DNA reads TGCAGTGCCCCAAAGCCAGATACGCAGTATTTT. Protein sequence: CSAPKPDTQYF.

This clonotype was observed a handful of times. The chain carries TRBV12-5 and TRBJ1-4; 8 positions match TRBD1. The V segment lost 3 bases and the J segment 0 bases; nucleotides outside the gene matches: 12. CDR3 length equals 19 residues. CDR1 LGHNT and CDR2 FRNRAP come from the germline V gene. The CDR3 is CASGFRLDRDSATNEKLFF. CDR3 sequence (DNA): TGTGCTAGTGGTTTTCGACTGGACAGGGATTCAGCAACTAATGAAAAACTGTTTTTT.

The CDR3 spells CASSLEAAVTTEAFF. DNA of the CDR3: TGTGCCAGCAGCTTAGAAGCAGCCGTAACCACTGAAGCTTTCTTT. V gene TRBV7-9 combines with J gene TRBJ1-1, with D hard to call. V was trimmed by 1 base and J by 4 bases, leaving 13 bases between them. Germline CDR1 is SEHNR and CDR2 is FQNEAQ (reference sequence). The CDR3 spans 15 residues.

This sequence joins TRBV7-9 and TRBJ1-2; perhaps TRBD1 as D (5 bases). Germline CDR1 is SEHNR and CDR2 is FQNEAQ (reference sequence). The CDR3 is 11 amino acids. V lost 7 bases to trimming and J lost 7 bases, with 10 bases between them. The CDR3, as DNA: TGTGCCAGCACCCGGGGGTTTGGCTACACCTTC. Translating gives CASTRGFGYTF.

The rearrangement links TRBV10-3 to TRBJ2-3, with no clear D. Germline CDR1 is ENHRY and CDR2 is SYGVKD. V gave up 4 bases and J gave up 0 bases, with 8 bases separating them. This CDR3 contains 14 residues. The CDR3 coding sequence is TGTGCCATCAGTGTGGCGACTAGCACAGATACGCAGTATTTT. Translated: CAISVATSTDTQYF.

This clonotype was observed a few times. In DNA form, the CDR3 reads TGTGCCAGCAGCCCCTGGACCAAATACGAGCAGTACTTC. This gives the protein CASSPWTKYEQYF. This sequence joins TRBV5-6 and TRBJ2-7; D is unresolved. The CDR3 runs to 13 residues. Germline CDR1 is SGHDT and CDR2 is YYEEEE. V lost 4 bases and J 4 bases, leaving 12 bases between the germline ends. Drawing the rest from reference TRBV5-6 and TRBJ2-7, the complete variable domain is DAGVTQSPTHLIKTRGQQVTLRCSPKSGHDTVSWYQQALGQGPQFIFQYYEEEERQRGNFPDRFSGHQFPNYSSELNVNALLLGDSALYLCASSPWTKYEQYFGPGTRLTVT.

This clonotype came up a few times. The rearrangement links TRBV7-2 to TRBJ2-7; 11 bases agree with TRBD1. J gave up 0 bases and V 5 bases, and 6 bases lay outside the gene matches. The CDR3 has 16 amino acids. The germline gives CDR1 SGHTA, CDR2 FQGNSA. CDR3 protein: CASSPGGTGGSYEQYF. In nucleotides, the CDR3 is TGTGCCAGCAGCCCGGGAGGGACAGGGGGCTCCTACGAGCAGTACTTC.

V gene TRBV12-3 or TRBV12-4 combines with J gene TRBJ1-2; D might be TRBD1 (5 bases). V lost 5 bases and J 4 bases, leaving 14 bases between the germline ends. CDR3 size: 14 residues. CDR3 in DNA: TGTGCCAGCAGTGACCACTTTGGGGGCTATGGCTACACCTTC. Its translation: CASSDHFGGYGYTF.

The chain carries TRBV24-1 and TRBJ2-1; 9 bases fit TRBD1. Germline CDR1 and CDR2: KGHDR and SFDVKD. V lost 11 bases and J lost 2; bases outside the gene matches: 3. This CDR3 region has 13 residues. CDR3 residues: CAKGQGTYNEQFF. CDR3 DNA: TGTGCCAAAGGACAGGGGACCTACAATGAGCAGTTCTTC.

This clonotype was recorded a few times. The rearrangement links TRBV28 to TRBJ2-1, with TRBD2 identical over 8 bases. Germline CDR1 MDHEN, CDR2 SYDVKM. This CDR3 is built from 13 residues. V gave up 7 bases and J gave up 14 bases; unmatched junction bases: 13. DNA of the CDR3: TGTGCCAGCACCTCCCTGGGGACGGGAGGGGAGTTCTTC. Translated, it gives CASTSLGTGGEFF.

This clonotype was seen a handful of times. The gene calls are TRBV29-1 and TRBJ1-1, with a tentative D call TRBD1 (5 bases). This CDR3 spans 13 amino acids. Germline V CDR1 and CDR2: SQVTM, ANQGSEA. CDR3 in DNA: TGCAGTGAGTCGGGGGGAGGTAACACTGAAGCTTTCTTT. Residues: CSESGGGNTEAFF.

There are many counts of this clonotype. This chain connects TRBV7-2 to TRBJ2-1; 8 nucleotides line up with TRBD2. CDR3 size: 18 residues. The ends lost 5 bases at V and 0 bases at J; junction bases unmatched: 12. Germline V gene lookup returns CDR1 SGHTA and CDR2 FQGNSA. The CDR3 bases are TGTGCCAGCAGCGCAAGGACGCAGCGGGGGCCCTCCTACAATGAGCAGTTCTTC. It translates to CASSARTQRGPSYNEQFF.

Many counts were recorded for this clonotype. This sequence joins TRBV12-3 or TRBV12-4 and TRBJ2-4; D is uncertain. There are 9 residues in the CDR3. V gave up 5 bases and J gave up 14 bases, with 7 bases separating them. CDR3 amino acids: CASSEDKYF. As DNA, the CDR3 is TGTGCCAGCAGTGAAGATAAGTACTTC.

The V gene is TRBV12-3 or TRBV12-4, the J gene TRBJ1-1; D not resolved. The V and J ends lost 3 bases and 10 bases respectively, with 9 bases between them. CDR3 length: 11 residues. This CDR3 reads CASSFARAAFF. Written as DNA, the CDR3 is TGTGCCAGCAGTTTTGCGAGGGCAGCTTTCTTT.

There are a few counts of this clonotype. The V gene is TRBV27, the J gene TRBJ1-5, with TRBD1 as a possible D gene (5 bases). With 0 bases removed from V and 7 bases from J, the gap between germline ends came to 13 bases. Germline loops: CDR1 MNHEY, CDR2 SMNVEV (reference sequence). This CDR3 is 15 amino acids long. The CDR3 coding sequence is TGTGCCAGCAGTTTATCGGCCAGGGTAGGGCAGCCCCAGCATTTT. It specifies CASSLSARVGQPQHF.

In its sample, this clonotype was seen a few times. The chain couples TRBV12-3 or TRBV12-4 to TRBJ2-1; possibly TRBD2 for D (6 bases). V was trimmed by 6 bases and J by 1 base, leaving 16 bases between them. The CDR3 is 16 amino acids. In DNA, the CDR3 is TGTGCCAGCAGCCGGGGGATCGGGGGATCCTACAATGAGCAGTTCTTC. Translated: CASSRGIGGSYNEQFF.

The chain links TRBV12-3 or TRBV12-4 to TRBJ2-3; TRBD2 agrees at 7 bases. V shed 4 bases and J 15 bases; nucleotides not matched to a gene: 16. This CDR3 contains 14 residues. CDR3 amino acids: CASSWRGSTDVQYF. The CDR3 DNA reads TGTGCCAGCAGTTGGCGGGGGAGCACAGATGTGCAATATTTT.

V gene TRBV20-1 combines with J gene TRBJ1-5, with D perhaps TRBD1 (6 bases). Germline V gives CDR1 DFQATT, CDR2 SNEGSKA (reference sequence). This CDR3 is built from 15 residues. With 6 bases removed from V and 5 bases from J, the gap between germline ends came to 20 bases. The CDR3 nucleotides are TGCAGTGCCATTCCCAGGGGCGTGTTGGATCAGCCCCAGCATTTT. Protein: CSAIPRGVLDQPQHF.

This chain joins TRBV12-3 or TRBV12-4 and TRBJ1-1; a weak D match, TRBD1 (5 bases). Trimming stripped 4 bases from V and 11 bases from J, with 17 bases between. The CDR3 extends over 13 amino acids. CDR3 amino acids: CASSWDRRERAFF. CDR3 DNA: TGTGCCAGCAGTTGGGACCGCCGGGAGAGGGCTTTCTTT.

This clonotype was seen just once. The chain is built from TRBV29-1 and TRBJ1-6; 7 nucleotides match TRBD1. The CDR3 has 13 amino acids. Germline V gene data show CDR1 as SQVTM and CDR2 as ANQGSEA. Germline trimming cut 6 bases from V and 4 bases from J; bases unmatched to any gene: 3. CDR3 DNA: TGCAGCGTGGGACAGAGTTATAATTCACCCCTCCACTTT. Protein: CSVGQSYNSPLHF. Variable domain in full (rest from reference TRBV29-1 and TRBJ1-6): SAVISQKPSRDICQRGTSLTIQCQVDSQVTMMFWYRQQPGQSLTLIATANQGSEATYESGFVIDKFPISRPNLTFSTLTVSNMSPEDSSIYLCSVGQSYNSPLHFGNGTRLTVT.

This clonotype was seen repeatedly, ten times or more. J is TRBJ1-2 and V is TRBV6-6; 7 bases agree with TRBD1. The CDR3 extends over 14 amino acids. Trimming removed 6 bases from V and 6 bases from J; junction bases left unmatched: 10. Germline V lookup: CDR1 MNHNY, CDR2 SVGAGI (reference sequence). The CDR3 region is CASSPRQGRDGYTF. CDR3 coding DNA: TGTGCCAGCAGCCCCAGACAGGGAAGGGATGGCTACACCTTC.

In this sample, this clonotype turned up a few times. The junction departs from the called germline gene at one end, perhaps through a read error. The V and J genes are TRBV29-1 and TRBJ2-7; 11 nucleotides agree with TRBD2. The V gene's germline CDR1 is SQVTM and CDR2 ANQGSEA. The CDR3 runs to 13 residues. CDR3 nucleotides: TGCAGCGTGGGACTAGCGGAACCCTACAAGCAGTACTTC. Protein product: CSVGLAEPYKQYF.

This clonotype was detected only a few times. This chain links TRBV29-1 with TRBJ2-1; D remains ambiguous. The germline V gene has CDR1 SQVTM and CDR2 ANQGSEA. The CDR3 runs to 15 residues. The ends were cut back, 2 bases at V and 10 bases at J, with 21 bases in the middle. In DNA, the CDR3 is TGCAGCGTTGAAAAACCCCTACCCCGGGTGGGGGAGCAGTTCTTC. Its translation is CSVEKPLPRVGEQFF.

The sample holds a few counts of this clonotype. V is TRBV6-5 and J is TRBJ2-7; possibly TRBD1 for D (6 bases). Germline V gene sequence: CDR1 MNHEY, CDR2 SVGAGI. The CDR3 runs to 12 residues. V was shortened by 11 bases and J by 3 bases, with 14 bases between the two germline ends. The CDR3 sequence is CACGQPFYEQYF. The DNA for the CDR3 is TGTGCCTGCGGACAGCCGTTCTACGAGCAGTACTTC.

This clonotype was seen only a few times. J is TRBJ2-7 and V is TRBV7-2; weak D call: TRBD2 (5 bases). The better agreement between TRBJ2-5 and the DNA end casts doubt on the J call. Germline lookup yields CDR1 SGHTA and CDR2 FQGNSA. The CDR3 loop spans 15 amino acids. The CDR3 region has the DNA TGTGCCAGCAGCCGGAGGACCCTAGGCGGAGAGACCCAGTACTTC. Protein product: CASSRRTLGGETQYF.

The CDR3 spells CASSMGRRENTEAFF. CDR3 sequence (DNA): TGCGCCAGCAGCATGGGCAGGCGCGAGAACACTGAAGCTTTCTTT. This sequence joins TRBV5-1 and TRBJ1-1; D is unresolved. V dropped 4 bases and J dropped 1 base, with 14 bases sitting between them. Germline lookup yields CDR1 SGHRS and CDR2 YFSETQ. CDR3 length: 15 amino acids. Combining the CDR3 with reference TRBV5-1 and TRBJ1-1 gives the whole variable domain KAGVTQTPRYLIKTRGQQVTLSCSPISGHRSVSWYQQTPGQGLQFLFEYFSETQRNKGNFPGRFSGRQFSNSRSEMNVSTLELGDSALYLCASSMGRRENTEAFFGQGTRLTVV.

The chain carries TRBV28 and TRBJ2-1; 8 positions agree with TRBD1. Germline loops: CDR1 MDHEN, CDR2 SYDVKM. There are 12 residues in the CDR3. The V segment lost 2 bases and the J segment 11 bases; nucleotides outside the gene matches: 2. For the CDR3, the DNA is TGTGCCAGCAGTTTAGGGACAGGAAAGCAGTTCTTC. Residues: CASSLGTGKQFF.